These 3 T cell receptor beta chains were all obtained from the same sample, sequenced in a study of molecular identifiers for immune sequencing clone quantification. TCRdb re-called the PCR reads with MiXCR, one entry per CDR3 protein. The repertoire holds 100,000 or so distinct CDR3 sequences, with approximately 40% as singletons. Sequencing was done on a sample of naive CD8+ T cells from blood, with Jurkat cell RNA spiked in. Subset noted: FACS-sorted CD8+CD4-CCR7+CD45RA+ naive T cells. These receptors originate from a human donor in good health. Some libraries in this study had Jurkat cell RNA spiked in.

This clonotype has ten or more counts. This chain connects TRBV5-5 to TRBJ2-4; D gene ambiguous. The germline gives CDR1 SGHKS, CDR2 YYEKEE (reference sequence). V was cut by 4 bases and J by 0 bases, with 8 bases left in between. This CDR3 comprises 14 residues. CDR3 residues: CASSSQVAKNIQYF. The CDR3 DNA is TGTGCCAGCAGCAGTCAAGTAGCCAAAAACATTCAGTACTTC.

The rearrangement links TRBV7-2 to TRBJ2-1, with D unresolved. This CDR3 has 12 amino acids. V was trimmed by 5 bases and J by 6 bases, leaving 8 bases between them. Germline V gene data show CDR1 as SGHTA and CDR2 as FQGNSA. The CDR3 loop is CASSLGINEQFF. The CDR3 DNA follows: TGTGCCAGCAGCCTAGGAATCAATGAGCAGTTCTTC.

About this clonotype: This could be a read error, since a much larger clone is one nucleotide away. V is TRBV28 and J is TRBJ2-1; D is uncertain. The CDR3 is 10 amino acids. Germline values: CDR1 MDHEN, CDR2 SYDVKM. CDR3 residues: CGTEDNEQFF. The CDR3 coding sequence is TGTGGCACCGAAGACAATGAGCAGTTCTTC.